The 11 T cell receptor beta chains given below trace back to one sample, sequenced in a study of metastatic and nonmetastatic thyroid tumors. TCRdb re-clonotyped the PCR reads via MiXCR. The sample has around 30,000 clones; around 16% are singletons. Ahead of thyroid surgery, no patient had received treatment of any kind. Source material: blood. The receptor set was obtained from a female donor with papillary thyroid cancer or a benign thyroid nodule (not recorded which). Some clones in this sample may be carry-over from other donors' samples.

This clone appeared a few times. The chain carries TRBV20-1 and TRBJ1-5; no firm D call. CDR1 DFQATT and CDR2 SNEGSKA come from the germline V gene (reference sequence). Trimming removed 5 bases from V and 4 bases from J, with 9 bases in between. This CDR3 has 12 residues. The CDR3 loop is CSARSQNQPQHF. CDR3 DNA sequence: TGCAGTGCTCGAAGTCAAAATCAGCCCCAGCATTTT.

This clone came up many times. Its ends do not fully match the called genes, so a read error is possible. Different DNA sequences within this sample yield the same CDR3. The chain carries TRBV28 and TRBJ2-1; 11 nucleotides line up with TRBD1. The CDR3 covers 16 residues. The germline V gene has CDR1 MDHEN and CDR2 SYDVKM. CDR3 coding DNA: TGTGCCAGCAGGAACACCGGGACAGGGGGGGACAATGAACAGTTCTTC. This sequence encodes CASRNTGTGGDNEQFF.

Ten or more counts support this clone. V is TRBV6-1 and J is TRBJ2-2; D is unresolved. Trimming removed 4 bases from V and 2 bases from J, with 8 bases in between. Germline loops: CDR1 MNHNS, CDR2 SASEGT. CDR3 length: 14 residues. The CDR3 loop reads CASSGSHNTGELFF. In DNA, the CDR3 is TGTGCCAGCAGTGGTTCCCATAACACCGGGGAGCTGTTTTTT.

Many counts were recorded for this clone. J is TRBJ2-3 and V is TRBV12-3 or TRBV12-4; 10 bases map to TRBD2. CDR3 size: 17 residues. Losses at the gene ends were 3 bases for V and 4 bases for J; bases not matched to a gene: 10. The CDR3 loop reads CASSLMVSSGSPDTQYF. CDR3 coding DNA: TGTGCCAGCAGTTTGATGGTGTCTAGCGGGAGCCCAGATACGCAGTATTTT.

This clone occurred a few times. The germline gene is not matched at one end of the junction; a read error may be the cause. This sequence joins TRBV12-3 or TRBV12-4 and TRBJ2-1; TRBD1 aligns across 8 bases. The CDR3 is made up of 14 amino acids. The CDR3 region is CASSQGQGGNDQFF. DNA for the CDR3: TGTGCCAGCAGTCAAGGACAGGGTGGTAATGATCAGTTCTTC.

The table lists this clone with many counts. One base away lies a much larger clone, so this may be a sequencing read error. This CDR3 is missing its conserved last phenylalanine or tryptophan, likely due to a read error. V gene TRBV18 combines with J gene TRBJ2-1; 16 bases line up with TRBD2. Per germline, CDR1 KGHSH and CDR2 LQKENI. The CDR3 extends over 16 amino acids. Unmatched junction bases numbered 6, after V lost 6 bases and J lost 7 bases. Written as DNA, the CDR3 is TGTGCCAGCTCCCCGGGACTAGCGGGAGGGCCTAATGAGCAGTTCCTC. Its translation: CASSPGLAGGPNEQFL.

This clone has ten or more counts. The rearrangement joins TRBV28 to TRBJ1-2, with D perhaps TRBD1 (6 bases). With 6 bases removed from V and 4 bases from J, the gap between germline ends came to 9 bases. The CDR3 length is 12 residues. Germline CDR1 reads MDHEN; CDR2 reads SYDVKM. Here the CDR3 DNA reads TGTGCCAGCAGAGGACAGCTCTATGGCTACACCTTC. Amino acids: CASRGQLYGYTF.

This clone is labeled medium-sized (0.01 to 0.1%). The chain links TRBV27 to TRBJ2-7; D call uncertain. Germline V lookup: CDR1 MNHEY, CDR2 SMNVEV (reference sequence). V lost 2 bases, J lost 6 bases, and 14 bases lay in between. The CDR3 sequence is 14 residues long. CDR3 nucleotide sequence: TGTGCCAGCAGTTTAAAGCAGCCAAGCGCCGAGCAGTACTTC. Translated, it gives CASSLKQPSAEQYF.

The rearrangement joins TRBV7-6 to TRBJ1-1; D is perhaps TRBD1 (5 bases). The CDR3 is made up of 16 amino acids. The ends were cut back, 1 base at V and 3 bases at J, with 15 bases in the middle. Per the germline V gene, CDR1 is SGHVS and CDR2 is FNYEAQ. The CDR3 protein is CASSLGGGMRYTEAFF. Here the CDR3 DNA reads TGTGCCAGCAGCTTAGGCGGGGGTATGAGGTACACTGAAGCTTTCTTT.

The V and J genes are TRBV20-1 and TRBJ2-2; D ambiguous. This CDR3 comprises 12 residues. V lost 6 bases and J lost 1, with 6 bases in between. Germline values: CDR1 DFQATT, CDR2 SNEGSKA (reference sequence). The CDR3 sequence is CSANQNTGELFF. The CDR3 DNA is TGCAGTGCCAACCAGAACACCGGGGAGCTGTTTTTT.

The chain combines TRBV14 with TRBJ2-3, with 8 bases lining up with TRBD2. Germline V CDR1 and CDR2: SGHDN, FVKESK. Trimming removed 5 bases from V and 4 bases from J; junction bases left unmatched: 11. The CDR3 is 16 residues long. In DNA form, the CDR3 reads TGTGCCAGCAGCGAGGTGGCGGGAGGAGGGGCAGATACGCAGTATTTT. Encoded protein: CASSEVAGGGADTQYF.